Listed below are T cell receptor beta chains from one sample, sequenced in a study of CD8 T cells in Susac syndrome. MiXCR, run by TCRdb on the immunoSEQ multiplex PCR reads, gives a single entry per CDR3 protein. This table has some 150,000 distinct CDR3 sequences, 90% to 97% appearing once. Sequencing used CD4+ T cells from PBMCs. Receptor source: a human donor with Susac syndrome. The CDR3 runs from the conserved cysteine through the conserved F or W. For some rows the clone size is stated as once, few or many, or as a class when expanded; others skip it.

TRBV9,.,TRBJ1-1,CASSADGWTEAFF
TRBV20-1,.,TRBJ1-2,CSAPDPGVGYGYTF
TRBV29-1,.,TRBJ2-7,CSVTGKTGLVYEQYF
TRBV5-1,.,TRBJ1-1,CASSPSGTLNTEAFF
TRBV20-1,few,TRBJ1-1,CSARGQNTEAFF
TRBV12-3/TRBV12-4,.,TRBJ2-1,CASSDRTPRFF
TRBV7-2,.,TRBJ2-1,CASSFANEQFF
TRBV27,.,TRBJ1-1,CASSFGRANTEAFF
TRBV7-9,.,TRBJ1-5,CASSLGDRGNQPQHF
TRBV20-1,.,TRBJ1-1,CSAVGQLITEAFF
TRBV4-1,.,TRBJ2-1,CASSQDGGTEQSF
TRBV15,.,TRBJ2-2,CATSRFPQGARAGELFF
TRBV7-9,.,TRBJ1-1,CASSSTQGTEAFF
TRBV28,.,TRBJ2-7,CASRGTGLGQYF
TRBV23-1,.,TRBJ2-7,CASRPVRVPPYEQYF
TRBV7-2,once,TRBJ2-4,CASSSGTGRNIQYF
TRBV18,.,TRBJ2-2,CASSPQTGSSNTGELFF
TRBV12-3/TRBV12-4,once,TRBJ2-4,CASSFRTGSSKNIQYF
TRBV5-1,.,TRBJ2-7,CASSDRSYEQYF
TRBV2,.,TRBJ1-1,CASGYVRSEAFF
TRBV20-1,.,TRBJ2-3,CSAQQGPFGTDTQYF
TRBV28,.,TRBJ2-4,CASSLRGNIQYF
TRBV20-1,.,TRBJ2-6,CSAREGAAGANVLTF
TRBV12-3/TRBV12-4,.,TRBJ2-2,CASSSPSGGAIGELFF
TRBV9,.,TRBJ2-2,CASSVGGERTGELFF
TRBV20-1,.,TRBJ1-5,CSARAGTGVGQPQHF
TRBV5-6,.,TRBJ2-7,CASSPLFGYYEQYF
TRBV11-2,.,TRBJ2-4,CASSLGRILAKNIQYF
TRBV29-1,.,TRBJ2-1,CSVEGEEQFF
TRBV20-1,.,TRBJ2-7,CSARASTSYEQYF
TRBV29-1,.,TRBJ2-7,CSVGGRVRSEQYF
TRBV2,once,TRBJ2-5,CASTPNPETQYF
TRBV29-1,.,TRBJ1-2,CSVALGKAPNYGYTF
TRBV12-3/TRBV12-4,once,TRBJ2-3,CASSFYLVGADTQYF
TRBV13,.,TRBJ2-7,CASSLARLGYEQYF
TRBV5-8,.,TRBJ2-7,CASSSHRSQQYF
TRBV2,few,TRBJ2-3,CASSERSTDTQYF
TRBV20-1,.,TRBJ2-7,CSVGVEQYF